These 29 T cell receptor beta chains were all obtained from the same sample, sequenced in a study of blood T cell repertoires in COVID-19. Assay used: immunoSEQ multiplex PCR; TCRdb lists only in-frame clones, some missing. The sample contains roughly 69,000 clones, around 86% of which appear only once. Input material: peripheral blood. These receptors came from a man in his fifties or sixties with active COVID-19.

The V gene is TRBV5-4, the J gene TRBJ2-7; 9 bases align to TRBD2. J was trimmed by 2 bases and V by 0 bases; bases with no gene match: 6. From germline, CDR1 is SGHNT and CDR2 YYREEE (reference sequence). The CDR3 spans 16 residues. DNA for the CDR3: TGTGCCAGCAGCTTGGTTATCGCGGGAGGGGCCTACGAGCAGTACTTC. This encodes CASSLVIAGGAYEQYF.

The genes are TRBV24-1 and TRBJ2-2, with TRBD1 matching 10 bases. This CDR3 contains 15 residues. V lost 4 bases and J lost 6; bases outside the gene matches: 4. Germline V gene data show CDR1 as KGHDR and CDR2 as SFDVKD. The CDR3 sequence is CATSDRTGGAGELFF. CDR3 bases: TGTGCCACCAGTGACCGGACAGGGGGGGCCGGGGAGCTGTTTTTT.

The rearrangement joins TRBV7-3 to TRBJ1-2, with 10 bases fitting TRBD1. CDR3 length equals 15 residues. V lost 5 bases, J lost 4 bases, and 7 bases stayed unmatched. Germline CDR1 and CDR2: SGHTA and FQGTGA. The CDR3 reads CASSQEGQGSYGYTF. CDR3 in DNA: TGTGCCAGCAGCCAGGAGGGACAGGGGAGCTATGGCTACACCTTC. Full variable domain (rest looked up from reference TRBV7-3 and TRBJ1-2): GAGVSQTPSNKVTEKGKYVELRCDPISGHTALYWYRQSLGQGPEFLIYFQGTGAADDSGLPNDRFFAVRPEGSVSTLKIQRTERGDSAVYLCASSQEGQGSYGYTFGSGTRLTVV.

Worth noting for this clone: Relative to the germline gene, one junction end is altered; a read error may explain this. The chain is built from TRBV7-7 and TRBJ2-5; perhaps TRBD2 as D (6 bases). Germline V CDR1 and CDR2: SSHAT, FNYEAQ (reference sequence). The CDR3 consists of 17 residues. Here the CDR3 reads CASSLAPPSGYQETQYF. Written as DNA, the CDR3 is TGTGCTAGCAGCTTAGCTCCCCCCAGCGGGTACCAAGAGACCCAGTACTTC.

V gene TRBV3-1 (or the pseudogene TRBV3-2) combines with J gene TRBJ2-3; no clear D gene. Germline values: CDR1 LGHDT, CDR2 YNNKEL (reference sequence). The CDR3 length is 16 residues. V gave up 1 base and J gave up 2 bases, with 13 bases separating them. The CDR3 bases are TGTGCCAGCAGCCAAGTCCCAGAACAGAACACAGATACGCAGTATTTT. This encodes CASSQVPEQNTDTQYF.

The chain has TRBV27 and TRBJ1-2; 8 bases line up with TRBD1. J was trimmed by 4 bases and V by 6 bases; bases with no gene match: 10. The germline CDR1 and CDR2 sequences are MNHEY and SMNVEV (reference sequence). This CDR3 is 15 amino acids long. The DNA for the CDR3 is TGTGCCAGCAGGACGGACAGGGTGGGAGGCTATGGCTACACCTTC. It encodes CASRTDRVGGYGYTF.

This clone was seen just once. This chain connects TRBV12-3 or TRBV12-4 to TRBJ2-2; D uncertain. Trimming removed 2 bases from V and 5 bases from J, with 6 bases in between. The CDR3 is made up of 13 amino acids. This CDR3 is CASSLMRTGELFF. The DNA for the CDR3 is TGTGCCAGCAGTTTAATGAGGACCGGGGAGCTGTTTTTT.

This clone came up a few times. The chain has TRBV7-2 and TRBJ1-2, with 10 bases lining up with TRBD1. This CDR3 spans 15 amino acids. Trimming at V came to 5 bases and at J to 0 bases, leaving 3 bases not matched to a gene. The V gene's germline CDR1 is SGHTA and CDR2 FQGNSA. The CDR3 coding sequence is TGTGCCAGCAGCCCAGGACAGGGGGCTAACTATGGCTACACCTTC. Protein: CASSPGQGANYGYTF. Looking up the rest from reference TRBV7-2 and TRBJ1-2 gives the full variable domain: GAGVSQSPSNKVTEKGKDVELRCDPISGHTALYWYRQSLGQGLEFLIYFQGNSAPDKSGLPSDRFSAERTGGSVSTLTIQRTQQEDSAVYLCASSPGQGANYGYTFGSGTRLTVV.

The CDR3 loop is CAWSVLGSRGKDTQYF. The CDR3 region has the DNA TGTGCCTGGAGTGTACTGGGCTCCAGGGGCAAAGATACGCAGTATTTT. The chain has TRBV30 and TRBJ2-3, with a possible D match to TRBD1 (6 bases). This CDR3 has 16 amino acids. Trimming removed 0 bases at V and 5 bases at J, with 18 bases between. CDR1 and CDR2 from the germline V gene are GTSNPN and SVGIG (reference sequence). Drawing the rest from reference TRBV30 and TRBJ2-3, the complete variable domain is SQTIHQWPATLVQPVGSPLSLECTVEGTSNPNLYWYRQAAGRGLQLLFYSVGIGQISSEVPQNLSASRPQDRQFILSSKKLLLSDSGFYLCAWSVLGSRGKDTQYFGPGTRLTVL.

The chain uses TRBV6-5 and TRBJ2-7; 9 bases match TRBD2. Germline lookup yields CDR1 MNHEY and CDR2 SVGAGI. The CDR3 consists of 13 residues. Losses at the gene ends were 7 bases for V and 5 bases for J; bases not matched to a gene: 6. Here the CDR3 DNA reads TGTGCCAGCATGTCGCTAGCGGGAAACGAGCAGTACTTC. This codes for CASMSLAGNEQYF.

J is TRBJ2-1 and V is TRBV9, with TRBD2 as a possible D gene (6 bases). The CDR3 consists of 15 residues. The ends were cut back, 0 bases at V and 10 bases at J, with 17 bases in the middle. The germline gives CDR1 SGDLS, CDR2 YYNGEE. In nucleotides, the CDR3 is TGTGCCAGCAGCGTAGCGGGCGGAGGAGGGTCGGAGCAGTTCTTC. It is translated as CASSVAGGGGSEQFF.

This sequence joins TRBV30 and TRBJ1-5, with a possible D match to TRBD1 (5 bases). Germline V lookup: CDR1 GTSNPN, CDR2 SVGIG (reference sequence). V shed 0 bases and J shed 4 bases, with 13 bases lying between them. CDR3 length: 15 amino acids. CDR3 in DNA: TGTGCCTGGAGTGTACAAGGGAAGGGGAATCAGCCCCAGCATTTT. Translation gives CAWSVQGKGNQPQHF.

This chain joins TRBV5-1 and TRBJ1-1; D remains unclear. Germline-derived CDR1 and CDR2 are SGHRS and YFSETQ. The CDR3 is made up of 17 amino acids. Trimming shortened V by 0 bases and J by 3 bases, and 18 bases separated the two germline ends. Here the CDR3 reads CASSLGVRGALDTEAFF. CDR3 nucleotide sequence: TGCGCCAGCAGCTTGGGCGTCCGAGGCGCTTTGGACACTGAAGCTTTCTTT.

The CDR3 protein is CASSLRPFTGELFF. The CDR3 coding sequence is TGTGCCAGCAGCTTACGTCCCTTCACCGGGGAGCTGTTTTTT. This chain connects TRBV7-3 to TRBJ2-2; D gene ambiguous. Deletions cut 2 bases from V and 4 bases from J, with 8 bases between. The germline CDR1 and CDR2 sequences are SGHTA and FQGTGA. The CDR3 consists of 14 residues.

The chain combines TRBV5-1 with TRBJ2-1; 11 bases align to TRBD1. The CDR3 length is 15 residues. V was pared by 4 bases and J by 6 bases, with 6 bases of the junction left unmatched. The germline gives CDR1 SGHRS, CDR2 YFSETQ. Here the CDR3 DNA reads TGCGCCAGCAGCCTGTCCGGGACAGGGGGCAATGAGCAGTTCTTC. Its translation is CASSLSGTGGNEQFF.

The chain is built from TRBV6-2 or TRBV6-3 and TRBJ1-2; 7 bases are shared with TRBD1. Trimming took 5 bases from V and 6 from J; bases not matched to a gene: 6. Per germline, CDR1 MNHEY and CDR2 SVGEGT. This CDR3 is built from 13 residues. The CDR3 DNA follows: TGTGCCAGCAGTGACAGGGACGGAGATGGCTACACCTTC. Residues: CASSDRDGDGYTF.

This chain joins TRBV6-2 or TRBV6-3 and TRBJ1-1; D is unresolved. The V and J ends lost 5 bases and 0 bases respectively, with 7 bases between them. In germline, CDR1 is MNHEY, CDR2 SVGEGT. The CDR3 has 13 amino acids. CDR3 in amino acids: CASSTLVNTEAFF. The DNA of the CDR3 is TGTGCCAGCAGTACTCTAGTGAACACTGAAGCTTTCTTT.

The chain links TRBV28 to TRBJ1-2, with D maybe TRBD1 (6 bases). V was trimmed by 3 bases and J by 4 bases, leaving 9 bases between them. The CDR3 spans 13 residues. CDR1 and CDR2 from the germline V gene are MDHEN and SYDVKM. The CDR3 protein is CASSFGRGYGYTF. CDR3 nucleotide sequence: TGTGCCAGCAGTTTTGGCAGGGGCTATGGCTACACCTTC.

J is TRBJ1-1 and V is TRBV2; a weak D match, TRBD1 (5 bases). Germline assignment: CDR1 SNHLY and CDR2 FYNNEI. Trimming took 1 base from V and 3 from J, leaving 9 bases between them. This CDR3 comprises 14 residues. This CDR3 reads CASSEVGGYTEAFF. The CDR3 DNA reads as TGTGCCAGCAGTGAAGTGGGGGGATACACTGAAGCTTTCTTT.

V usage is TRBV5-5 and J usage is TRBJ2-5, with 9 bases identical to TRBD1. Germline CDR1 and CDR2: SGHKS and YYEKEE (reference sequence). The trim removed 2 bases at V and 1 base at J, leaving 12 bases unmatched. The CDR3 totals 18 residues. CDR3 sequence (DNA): TGTGCCAGCAGCTTCCTCCTTGGGACAGGGCCTTTCCAAGAGACCCAGTACTTC. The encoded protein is CASSFLLGTGPFQETQYF.

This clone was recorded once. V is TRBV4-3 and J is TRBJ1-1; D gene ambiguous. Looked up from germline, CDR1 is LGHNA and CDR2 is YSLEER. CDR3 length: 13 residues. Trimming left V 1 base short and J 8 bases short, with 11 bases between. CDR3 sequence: CASSQVYPGEAFF. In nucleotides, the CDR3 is TGCGCCAGCAGCCAAGTTTACCCAGGAGAAGCTTTCTTT.

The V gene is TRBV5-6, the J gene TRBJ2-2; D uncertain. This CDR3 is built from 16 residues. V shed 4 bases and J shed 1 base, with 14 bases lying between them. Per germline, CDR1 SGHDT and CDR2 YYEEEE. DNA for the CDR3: TGTGCCAGCAGCCCCCGACACAACCTGAACACCGGGGAGCTGTTTTTT. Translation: CASSPRHNLNTGELFF. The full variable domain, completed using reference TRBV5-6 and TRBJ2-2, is DAGVTQSPTHLIKTRGQQVTLRCSPKSGHDTVSWYQQALGQGPQFIFQYYEEEERQRGNFPDRFSGHQFPNYSSELNVNALLLGDSALYLCASSPRHNLNTGELFFGEGSRLTVL.

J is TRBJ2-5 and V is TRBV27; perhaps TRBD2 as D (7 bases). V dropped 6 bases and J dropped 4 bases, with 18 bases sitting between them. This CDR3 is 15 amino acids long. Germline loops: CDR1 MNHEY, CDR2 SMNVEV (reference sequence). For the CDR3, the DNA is TGTGCCAGCAGCTGGGGACATTCGGGAGGAGAGACCCAGTACTTC. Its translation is CASSWGHSGGETQYF.

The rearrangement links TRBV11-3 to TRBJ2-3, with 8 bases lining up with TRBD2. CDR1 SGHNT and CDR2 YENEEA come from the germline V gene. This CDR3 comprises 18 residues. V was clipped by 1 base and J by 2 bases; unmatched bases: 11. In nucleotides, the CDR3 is TGTGCCAGCAGCTTAGGACCTTCGCGGGGGGCGGCCACAGATACGCAGTATTTT. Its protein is CASSLGPSRGAATDTQYF.

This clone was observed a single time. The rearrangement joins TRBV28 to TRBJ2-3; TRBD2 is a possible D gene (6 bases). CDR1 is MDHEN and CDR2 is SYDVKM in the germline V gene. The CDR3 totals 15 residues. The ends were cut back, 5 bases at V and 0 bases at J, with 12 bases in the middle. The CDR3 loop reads CASSLSGLSTDTQYF. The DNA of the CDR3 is TGTGCCAGCAGTCTCAGCGGGCTTAGCACAGATACGCAGTATTTT.

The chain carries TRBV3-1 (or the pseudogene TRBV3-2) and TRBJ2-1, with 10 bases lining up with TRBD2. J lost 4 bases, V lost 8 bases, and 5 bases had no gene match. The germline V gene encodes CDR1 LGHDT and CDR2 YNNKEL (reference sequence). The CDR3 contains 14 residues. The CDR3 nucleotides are TGTGCCAGCGCGCGACTAGCGGGTTACAATGAGCAGTTCTTC. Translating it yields CASARLAGYNEQFF.

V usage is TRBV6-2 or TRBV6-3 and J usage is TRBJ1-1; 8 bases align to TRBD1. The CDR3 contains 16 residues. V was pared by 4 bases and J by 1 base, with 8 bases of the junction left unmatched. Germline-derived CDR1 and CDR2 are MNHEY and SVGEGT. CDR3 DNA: TGTGCCAGCAGTTCAGCCGTGGGGACAGGGAACACTGAAGCTTTCTTT. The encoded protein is CASSSAVGTGNTEAFF.

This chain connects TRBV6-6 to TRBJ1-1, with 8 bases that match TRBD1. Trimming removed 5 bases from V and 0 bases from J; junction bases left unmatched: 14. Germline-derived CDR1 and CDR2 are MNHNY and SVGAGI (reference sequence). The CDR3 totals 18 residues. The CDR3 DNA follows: TGTGCCAGCAGTCACCCCCCGAGGACAGGGAGTTTGAACACTGAAGCTTTCTTT. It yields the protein CASSHPPRTGSLNTEAFF.

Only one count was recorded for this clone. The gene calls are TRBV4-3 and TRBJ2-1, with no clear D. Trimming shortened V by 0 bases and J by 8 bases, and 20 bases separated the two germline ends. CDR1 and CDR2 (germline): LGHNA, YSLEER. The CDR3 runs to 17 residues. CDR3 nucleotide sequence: TGCGCCAGCAGCCAAGATTTGGCGCGGTCCGTAAGCGATGAGCAGTTCTTC. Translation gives CASSQDLARSVSDEQFF.